Each of the 32 T cell receptor beta chains below was sequenced from the same sample in a study of cytomegalovirus exposure and HLA in healthy donors. PCR employed 60 Vbeta and 13 Jbeta primers. Libraries were prepared by immunoSEQ multiplex PCR; TCRdb keeps only in-frame clonotypes and omits some of them. The sample lists more than 85,000 clones, around 78% occurring once. Source material: PBMCs. The origin of the receptors is a woman in her twenties or thirties in good health and CMV-seronegative.

The table lists this clone with a few counts. The chain is built from TRBV7-8 and TRBJ2-5; tentatively, D is TRBD2 (6 bases). CDR3 length: 17 amino acids. V shed 0 bases and J shed 3 bases, with 17 bases lying between them. Germline lookup yields CDR1 SGHVS and CDR2 FQNEAQ. The CDR3 here is CASSLARPGLRKETQYF. The CDR3 region has the DNA TGTGCCAGCAGCTTAGCTCGACCGGGACTCAGGAAAGAGACCCAGTACTTC.

The table lists this clone with a few counts. V gene TRBV6-1 combines with J gene TRBJ1-5, with D perhaps TRBD1 (5 bases). Germline V CDR1 and CDR2: MNHNS, SASEGT. The CDR3 extends over 15 amino acids. The ends were cut back, 5 bases at V and 1 base at J, with 12 bases in the middle. In DNA, the CDR3 is TGTGCCAGCAGTCCAGGGATTGTGAGCAATCAGCCCCAGCATTTT. Translation gives CASSPGIVSNQPQHF.

The count of this clone is one. The chain links TRBV6-5 to TRBJ2-7, with TRBD2 as a possible D gene (6 bases). The CDR3 sequence is 15 residues long. Germline V gene sequence: CDR1 MNHEY, CDR2 SVGAGI. V was cut by 7 bases and J by 0 bases, with 16 bases left in between. CDR3: CASTPGGESSYEQYF. CDR3 DNA sequence: TGTGCCAGCACCCCCGGCGGGGAGAGCTCCTACGAGCAGTACTTC.

The rearrangement uses TRBV9 and TRBJ1-1; no reliable D call. There are 13 residues in the CDR3. Looked up from germline, CDR1 is SGDLS and CDR2 is YYNGEE. V dropped 0 bases and J dropped 2 bases, with 5 bases sitting between them. This CDR3 is CASSVVYNTEAFF. CDR3 in DNA: TGTGCCAGCAGCGTAGTCTACAACACTGAAGCTTTCTTT.

The J gene is TRBJ1-1, the V gene TRBV29-1; D possibly corresponds to TRBD1 (5 bases). The V end was cut by 5 bases, the J end by 4 bases, with 17 bases between. Germline assignment: CDR1 SQVTM and CDR2 ANQGSEA. The CDR3 extends over 14 amino acids. CDR3 nucleotide sequence: TGCAGCGTTCGAACAGGACCAAGATCCACTGAAGCTTTCTTT. It is translated as CSVRTGPRSTEAFF.

This chain connects TRBV7-2 to TRBJ2-1, with D possibly matching TRBD2 (6 bases). The germline V and J ends were trimmed by 6 bases and 2 bases, with 11 bases remaining between them. The CDR3 extends over 14 amino acids. In germline, CDR1 is SGHTA, CDR2 FQGNSA. CDR3 region: CASRRDLTYNEQFF. DNA for the CDR3: TGTGCCAGCAGGCGGGACTTAACCTACAATGAGCAGTTCTTC.

The chain links TRBV30 to TRBJ2-2; TRBD1 agrees at 8 bases. The germline V gene encodes CDR1 GTSNPN and CDR2 SVGIG (reference sequence). V was pared by 2 bases and J by 5 bases, with 1 base of the junction left unmatched. There are 13 residues in the CDR3. CDR3 loop: CAWSRQGTGELFF. CDR3 DNA sequence: TGTGCCTGGAGTAGACAGGGGACCGGGGAGCTGTTTTTT.

The rearrangement uses TRBV30 and TRBJ1-5; no firm D call. Germline V gives CDR1 GTSNPN, CDR2 SVGIG (reference sequence). V lost 1 base to trimming and J lost 2 bases, with 12 bases between them. The CDR3 sequence is 15 residues long. The CDR3 DNA follows: TGTGCCTGGAGTGGGCCCCCCGGGGGCAATCAGCCCCAGCATTTT. It yields the protein CAWSGPPGGNQPQHF.

The chain joins TRBV10-2 to TRBJ2-7; D gene ambiguous. CDR1 and CDR2 from the germline V gene are WSHSY and SAAADI. Trimming cost V 7 bases and J 1 base, with 11 bases left between them. This CDR3 has 13 amino acids. The CDR3, as DNA: TGCGCCAGCAATGACGGAGCTTCCTACGAGCAGTACTTC. Translating gives CASNDGASYEQYF.

The genes are TRBV10-3 and TRBJ2-2; D might be TRBD1 (5 bases). Germline lookup yields CDR1 ENHRY and CDR2 SYGVKD. This CDR3 has 15 amino acids. Trimming took off 3 bases at V and 2 bases at J, with 10 bases between the two ends. CDR3 sequence (DNA): TGTGCCATCAGTGAACAGGTCCGAAACACCGGGGAGCTGTTTTTT. This gives the protein CAISEQVRNTGELFF.

This chain connects TRBV2 to TRBJ1-2, with 7 bases matching TRBD1. Per germline, CDR1 SNHLY and CDR2 FYNNEI. V trimming: 7 bases; J trimming: 6 bases; junction bases outside the gene matches: 11. The CDR3 runs to 14 residues. The CDR3 region is CASTRAGGYDGYTF. CDR3 DNA sequence: TGTGCCAGCACCCGGGCAGGGGGTTATGATGGCTACACCTTC. The full variable domain, rest sourced from reference TRBV2 and TRBJ1-2, is EPEVTQTPSHQVTQMGQEVILRCVPISNHLYFYWYRQILGQKVEFLVSFYNNEISEKSEIFDDQFSVERPDGSNFTLKIRSTKLEDSAMYFCASTRAGGYDGYTFGSGTRLTVV.

J is TRBJ1-5 and V is TRBV28; D remains ambiguous. Germline values: CDR1 MDHEN, CDR2 SYDVKM. The CDR3 runs 13 residues. Trimming took off 6 bases at V and 2 bases at J, with 8 bases between the two ends. In DNA, the CDR3 is TGTGCCAGCAGACCAGGCGGCAATCAGCCCCAGCATTTT. It encodes CASRPGGNQPQHF.

The rearrangement links TRBV6-6 to TRBJ1-1; D gene unclear. Germline CDR1 MNHNY, CDR2 SVGAGI (reference sequence). The CDR3 is made up of 15 amino acids. V lost 6 bases to trimming and J lost 8 bases, with 22 bases between them. CDR3 amino acids: CASRHFLDGAVEAFF. The CDR3 DNA sequence: TGTGCCAGCAGGCACTTCCTAGACGGAGCGGTGGAAGCTTTCTTT.

This chain uses TRBV28 with TRBJ1-1; TRBD1 might be the D (6 bases). This CDR3 has 14 amino acids. V was shortened by 2 bases and J by 3 bases, with 10 bases between the two germline ends. CDR1 and CDR2 (germline): MDHEN, SYDVKM. Here the CDR3 reads CASSLGAGDTEAFF. The CDR3 DNA sequence: TGTGCCAGCAGTTTAGGGGCAGGGGACACTGAAGCTTTCTTT.

V gene TRBV9 combines with J gene TRBJ2-7; 7 nucleotides match TRBD1. The CDR3 has 15 residues. The trim removed 2 bases at V and 4 bases at J, leaving 9 bases unmatched. Germline V CDR1 and CDR2: SGDLS, YYNGEE. The chain's CDR3 is CASSVSGQPQYEQYF. DNA of the CDR3: TGTGCCAGCAGCGTTTCGGGACAGCCTCAGTACGAGCAGTACTTC.

This clone occurred once. CDR3 nucleotides: TGTGCCAGCAGCTTGAGAGCCGTTTCACCCCTCCACTTT. Protein product: CASSLRAVSPLHF. The J gene is TRBJ1-6, the V gene TRBV5-4, with D hard to call. Germline V gene data show CDR1 as SGHNT and CDR2 as YYREEE (reference sequence). V lost 1 base to trimming and J lost 9 bases, with 8 bases between them. The CDR3 extends over 13 amino acids.

The chain links TRBV29-1 to TRBJ2-3; D not certain. The CDR3 has 12 residues. Germline-derived CDR1 and CDR2 are SQVTM and ANQGSEA. V shed 2 bases and J shed 0 bases, with 3 bases lying between them. CDR3 DNA: TGCAGCGTTGAACAGAGCACAGATACGCAGTATTTT. This sequence encodes CSVEQSTDTQYF.

This chain links TRBV18 with TRBJ1-1; no definite D call. Germline-derived CDR1 and CDR2 are KGHSH and LQKENI. V shed 0 bases and J shed 1 base, with 6 bases lying between them. This CDR3 comprises 14 residues. The CDR3 bases are TGTGCCAGCTCACCACCAAACGGGAACACTGAAGCTTTCTTT. Translated: CASSPPNGNTEAFF.

The V and J genes are TRBV6-5 and TRBJ2-1, with 12 bases aligning to TRBD2. The CDR3 extends over 16 amino acids. The ends lost 4 bases at V and 7 bases at J; junction bases unmatched: 8. CDR1 is MNHEY and CDR2 is SVGAGI in the germline V gene. CDR3 residues: CASSSLASGRVNEQFF. In DNA, the CDR3 is TGTGCCAGCAGTTCCCTGGCTAGCGGGAGGGTTAATGAGCAGTTCTTC.

J is TRBJ2-1 and V is TRBV7-9, with D perhaps TRBD2 (6 bases). Germline lookup yields CDR1 SEHNR and CDR2 FQNEAQ (reference sequence). This CDR3 contains 14 residues. V lost 2 bases, J lost 7 bases, and 12 bases lay in between. The CDR3 spells CASSLIQLANEQFF. The DNA for the CDR3 is TGTGCCAGCAGCTTAATCCAACTAGCTAATGAGCAGTTCTTC.

This chain connects TRBV2 to TRBJ2-1; 7 nucleotides agree with TRBD2. Germline loops: CDR1 SNHLY, CDR2 FYNNEI. The CDR3 is made up of 13 amino acids. The J segment lost 7 bases and the V segment lost 6 bases, leaving 6 bases of the junction unmatched. CDR3 sequence: CASSAGTTNEQFF. In DNA, the CDR3 is TGTGCCAGCAGCGCCGGGACTACAAATGAGCAGTTCTTC.

V gene TRBV14 combines with J gene TRBJ2-3, with 8 bases that match TRBD2. The V gene's germline CDR1 is SGHDN and CDR2 FVKESK. This CDR3 has 15 amino acids. V lost 1 base, J lost 2 bases, and 2 bases stayed unmatched. CDR3 bases: TGTGCCAGCAGCCAAGCGGGGGGGCTCACAGATACGCAGTATTTT. Amino acids: CASSQAGGLTDTQYF.

Comments on this clone: Germline and junction disagree at one end, which may indicate a read error. The V and J genes are TRBV10-3 and TRBJ1-4, with no clear D. This CDR3 contains 12 residues. Germline CDR1 reads ENHRY; CDR2 reads SYGVKD. This CDR3 is CAISKDTAAIYF. The CDR3 coding sequence is TGTGCCATCAGTAAAGACACGGCCGCGATTTATTTT.

This clone was seen only once. The gene calls are TRBV30 and TRBJ1-5, with D possibly TRBD1 on 5 matching bases. Germline-derived CDR1 and CDR2 are GTSNPN and SVGIG (reference sequence). The CDR3 covers 15 residues. The V and J ends lost 5 bases and 3 bases respectively, with 17 bases between them. The CDR3 bases are TGTGCCTGGGCCTTCCGGGGGGTGGACAATCAGCCCCAGCATTTT. Its protein is CAWAFRGVDNQPQHF.

This sequence joins TRBV10-2 and TRBJ2-2; 7 bases line up with TRBD1. This CDR3 is 15 amino acids long. The junction had 3 bases not matched to a gene; V was cut back by 1 base and J by 4 bases. Germline-derived CDR1 and CDR2 are WSHSY and SAAADI. The DNA of the CDR3 is TGCGCCAGCAGTGAGTTGGGACAGATCACCGGGGAGCTGTTTTTT. This encodes CASSELGQITGELFF.

This rearrangement joins TRBV25-1 to TRBJ2-7, with D unresolved. V was clipped by 3 bases and J by 2 bases, with 14 bases between them. The germline gives CDR1 MGHDK, CDR2 SYGVNS. The CDR3 has 15 residues. The CDR3 spells CASSDPERTTYEQYF. As DNA, the CDR3 is TGTGCCAGCAGTGATCCCGAGCGTACTACCTACGAGCAGTACTTC.

The J gene is TRBJ2-3, the V gene TRBV10-2; 8 positions match TRBD2. Germline CDR1 is WSHSY and CDR2 is SAAADI. The junction had 16 bases not matched to a gene; V was cut back by 10 bases and J by 4 bases. The CDR3 runs to 16 residues. CDR3 in DNA: TGCGCCACGGATTGGGGGACTGGACTAGCCGCAGATACGCAGTATTTT. It encodes CATDWGTGLAADTQYF.

This clone has just one count. The gene calls are TRBV29-1 and TRBJ2-7, with D possibly matching TRBD1 (5 bases). The CDR3 consists of 13 residues. The V end lost 4 bases, the J end lost 2 bases, and 12 bases lay between the germline ends. From germline, CDR1 is SQVTM and CDR2 ANQGSEA. The CDR3 DNA reads as TGCAGCGTTGCTGGCAGGGCCGCCTACGAGCAGTACTTC. Its translation is CSVAGRAAYEQYF.

The chain has TRBV28 and TRBJ1-1, with a possible D match to TRBD1 (5 bases). The CDR3 extends over 9 amino acids. The germline V gene encodes CDR1 MDHEN and CDR2 SYDVKM. The V end was cut by 8 bases, the J end by 8 bases, with 6 bases between. The CDR3 protein is CASGGEAFF. The CDR3 DNA is TGTGCCAGCGGGGGGGAAGCTTTCTTT.

This clone was detected only once. This chain links TRBV19 with TRBJ2-5; 7 bases align to TRBD2. The CDR3 contains 15 residues. The germline V gene encodes CDR1 LNHDA and CDR2 SQIVND (reference sequence). The J segment lost 2 bases and the V segment lost 4 bases, leaving 7 bases of the junction unmatched. CDR3 region: CASSNSGLPQETQYF. Written as DNA, the CDR3 is TGTGCCAGTAGTAATAGCGGGCTGCCACAAGAGACCCAGTACTTC.

On this clone itself: The sample contains more than one DNA sequence encoding this CDR3. This chain uses TRBV6-5 with TRBJ2-1; D is unclear. This CDR3 spans 11 amino acids. V lost 2 bases, J lost 6 bases, and 2 bases lay in between. The germline CDR1 and CDR2 sequences are MNHEY and SVGAGI. In DNA, the CDR3 is TGTGCCAGCAGTTACCTCAATGAGCAGTTCTTC. Translating gives CASSYLNEQFF.

This chain links TRBV7-3 with TRBJ2-5; the D is unclear. Trimming shortened V by 5 bases and J by 6 bases, and 13 bases separated the two germline ends. The CDR3 is 13 residues long. CDR1 and CDR2 (germline): SGHTA, FQGTGA. CDR3 sequence: CASSPPGRQTQYF. CDR3 DNA: TGTGCCAGCAGCCCCCCCGGCAGGCAGACCCAGTACTTC.